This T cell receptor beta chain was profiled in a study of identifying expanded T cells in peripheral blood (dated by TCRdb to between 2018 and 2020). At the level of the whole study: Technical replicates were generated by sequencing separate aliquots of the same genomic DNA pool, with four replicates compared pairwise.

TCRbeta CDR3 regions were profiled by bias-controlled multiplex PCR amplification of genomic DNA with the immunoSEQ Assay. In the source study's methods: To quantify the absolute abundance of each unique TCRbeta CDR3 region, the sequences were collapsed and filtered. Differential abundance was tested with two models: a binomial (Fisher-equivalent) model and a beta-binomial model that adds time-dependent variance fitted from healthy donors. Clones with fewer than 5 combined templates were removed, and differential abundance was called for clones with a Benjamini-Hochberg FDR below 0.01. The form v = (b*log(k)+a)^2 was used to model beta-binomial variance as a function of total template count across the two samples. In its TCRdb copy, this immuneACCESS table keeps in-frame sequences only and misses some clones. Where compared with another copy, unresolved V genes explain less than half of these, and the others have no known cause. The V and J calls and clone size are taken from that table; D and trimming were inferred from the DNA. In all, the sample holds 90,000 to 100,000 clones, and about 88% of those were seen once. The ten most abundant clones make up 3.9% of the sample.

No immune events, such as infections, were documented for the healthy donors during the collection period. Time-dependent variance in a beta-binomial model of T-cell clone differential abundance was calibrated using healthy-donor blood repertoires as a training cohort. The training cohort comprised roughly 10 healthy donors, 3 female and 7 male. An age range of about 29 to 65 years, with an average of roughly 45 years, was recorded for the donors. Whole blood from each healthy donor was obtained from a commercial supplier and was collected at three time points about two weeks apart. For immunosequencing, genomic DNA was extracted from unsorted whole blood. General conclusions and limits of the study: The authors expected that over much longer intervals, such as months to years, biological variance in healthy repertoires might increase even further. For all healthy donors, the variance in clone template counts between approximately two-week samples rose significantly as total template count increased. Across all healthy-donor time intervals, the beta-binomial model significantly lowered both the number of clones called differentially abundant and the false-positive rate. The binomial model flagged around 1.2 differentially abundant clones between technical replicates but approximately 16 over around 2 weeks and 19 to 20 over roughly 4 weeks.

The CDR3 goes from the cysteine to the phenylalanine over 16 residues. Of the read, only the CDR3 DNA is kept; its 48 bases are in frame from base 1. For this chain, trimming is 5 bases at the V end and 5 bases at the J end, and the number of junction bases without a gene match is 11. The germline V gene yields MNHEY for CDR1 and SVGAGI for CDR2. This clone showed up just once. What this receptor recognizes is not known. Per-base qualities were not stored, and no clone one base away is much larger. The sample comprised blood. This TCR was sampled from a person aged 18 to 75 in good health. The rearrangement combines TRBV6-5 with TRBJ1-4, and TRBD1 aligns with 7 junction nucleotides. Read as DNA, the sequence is TGTGCCAGCAGTCACTTACCGGGCAGGGGGAATGAAAAACTGTTTTTT. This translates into CASSHLPGRGNEKLFF.